This T cell receptor beta chain was identified during a study of cytomegalovirus exposure and HLA in healthy donors. Study overall: Most donors, 81% of over 300 genotyped, fell in the Caucasian-associated ancestry cluster.

Every donor was a healthy person donating bone marrow. The PCR made use of 60 Vbeta and 13 Jbeta primers. Profiling relied on immunoSEQ multiplex PCR, and the TCRdb table lists in-frame clones only, not all of them. The sample yields 85,000 to 100,000 clones, 80% to 90% seen once. Unmatched junction bases numbered 2, after V lost 4 bases and J lost 7 bases. This CDR3 has 13 residues. The germline CDR1 and CDR2 sequences are MGHRA and YSYEKL. Concerning this clone itself: Its target is not known.

Study-level points and caveats: In terms of immune exposure information, only CMV serostatus was available.

The chain combines TRBV4-1 with TRBJ2-1; 9 bases map to TRBD2. This clonotype was sampled from a woman aged 18-29 years in good health and CMV-seropositive. Material for sequencing was PBMCs. CDR3 in amino acids: CASSPGLANEQFF. The CDR3 DNA reads TGCGCCAGCAGCCCGGGACTAGCAAATGAGCAGTTCTTC.